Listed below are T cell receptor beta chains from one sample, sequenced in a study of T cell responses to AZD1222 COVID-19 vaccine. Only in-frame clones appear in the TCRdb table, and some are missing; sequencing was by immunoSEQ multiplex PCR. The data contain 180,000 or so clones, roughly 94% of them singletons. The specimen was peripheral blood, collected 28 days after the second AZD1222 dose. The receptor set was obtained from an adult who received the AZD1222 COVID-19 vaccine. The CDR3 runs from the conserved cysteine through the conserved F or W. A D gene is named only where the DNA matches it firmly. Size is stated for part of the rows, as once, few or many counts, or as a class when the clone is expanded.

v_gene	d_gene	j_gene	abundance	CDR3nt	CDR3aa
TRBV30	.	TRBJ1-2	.	TGTGCCTGGAGAGGGCAGATGAACTATGGCTACACCTTC	CAWRGQMNYGYTF
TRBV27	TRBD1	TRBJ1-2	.	TGTGCCAGCAGTCCCCAGACAGGGAAGAGTGATGGCTACACCTTC	CASSPQTGKSDGYTF
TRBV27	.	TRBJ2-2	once	TGTGCCAGCAGTTTTGGGACCGGGGAGCTGTTTTTT	CASSFGTGELFF
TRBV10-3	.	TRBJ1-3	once	TGTGCCATCAGTGGGGGTTCTGGAAACACCATATATTTT	CAISGGSGNTIYF
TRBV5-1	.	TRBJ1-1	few	TGCGCCAGCAGCTTGTCGATGAACACTGAAGCTTTCTTT	CASSLSMNTEAFF
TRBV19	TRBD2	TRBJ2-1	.	TGTGCCAGTAGTATAGATGGCGGGGGGGCTGGGTTTGAAGAGCAGTTCTTC	CASSIDGGGAGFEEQFF
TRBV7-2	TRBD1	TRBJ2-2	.	TGTGCCAGCACACCCTACGGGACAGGGATCCTAAACACCGGGGAGCTGTTTTTT	CASTPYGTGILNTGELFF
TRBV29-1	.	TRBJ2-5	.	TGCAGCGTTAAGTCACACTTTCAAGAGACCCAGTACTTC	CSVKSHFQETQYF
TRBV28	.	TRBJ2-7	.	TGTGCCAGCAGTTCCCCCCTCGGAGGGGCCTACGAGCAGTACTTC	CASSSPLGGAYEQYF
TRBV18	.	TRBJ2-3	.	TGTGCCAGCTCAGAAAACGTAGGAGATACGCAGTATTTT	CASSENVGDTQYF
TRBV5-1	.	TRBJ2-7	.	TGCGCCAGCAGCCCCACTTCACGCGGAATCTCCTACGAGCAGTACTTC	CASSPTSRGISYEQYF
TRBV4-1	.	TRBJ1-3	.	TGCGCCAGCAGCCAAGGACTGCTCAGCTCTGGAAACACCATATATTTT	CASSQGLLSSGNTIYF
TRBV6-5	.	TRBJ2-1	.	TGTGCCACTTCCGACAGGAGCTTTCACAATGAGCAGTTCTTC	CATSDRSFHNEQFF
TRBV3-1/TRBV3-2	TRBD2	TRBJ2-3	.	TGTGCCAGCAGCCCGCTAGCGGGAGGGGTCACAGATACGCAGTATTTT	CASSPLAGGVTDTQYF
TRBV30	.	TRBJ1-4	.	TGTGCCTCTTCCGTTGCAACTAATGAAAAACTGTTTTTT	CASSVATNEKLFF
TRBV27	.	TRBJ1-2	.	TGTGCCAGCAGTTCATACCCGCGGTTGGGCTACACCTTC	CASSSYPRLGYTF
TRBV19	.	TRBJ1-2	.	TGTGCCAGTAGTATAGATCCAGTTCTGAACTATGGCTACACCTTC	CASSIDPVLNYGYTF
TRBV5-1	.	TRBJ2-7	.	TGCGCCAGCAGCTTGGAGGGGGGACATTTCTACGAGCAGTACTTC	CASSLEGGHFYEQYF
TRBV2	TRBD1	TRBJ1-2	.	TGTGCCAGCAGTGAGGGACAGAGCTATGGCTACACCTTC	CASSEGQSYGYTF
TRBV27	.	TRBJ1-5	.	TGTGCCAGCAGTAAGACCCTTACCAGGGCGGGAAATCAGCCCCAGCATTTT	CASSKTLTRAGNQPQHF
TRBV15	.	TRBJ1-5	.	TGTGCCACCAGCAGCCGGAGAGGTTTCCAGCCCCAGCATTTT	CATSSRRGFQPQHF
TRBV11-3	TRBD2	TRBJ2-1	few	TGTGCCAGCAGCCCAACTAGCGACTATGAGCAGTTCTTC	CASSPTSDYEQFF
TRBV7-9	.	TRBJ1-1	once	TGTGCCAGCAGCTTATTGGGGGACACTGAAGCTTTCTTT	CASSLLGDTEAFF
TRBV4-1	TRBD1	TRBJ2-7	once	TGCGCCAGCAGCCAAACACAGGGGGCTCTGGACGAGCAGTACTTC	CASSQTQGALDEQYF
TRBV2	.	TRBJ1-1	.	TGTGCCAGCAGTGAACCCGCCGGGGAAGGGACTGAAGCTTTCTTT	CASSEPAGEGTEAFF
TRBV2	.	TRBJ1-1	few	TGTGCCAGCAGTCTGGGACGGAACACTGAAGCTTTCTTT	CASSLGRNTEAFF
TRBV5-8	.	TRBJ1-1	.	TGTGCCAGCAGCTTGGAAGCAGGGAGGAACACTGAAGCTTTCTTT	CASSLEAGRNTEAFF
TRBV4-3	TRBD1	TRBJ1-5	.	TGCGCCAGCAGCCAACACGCACAGGGGGTGGTTCTGGTTCAGCCCCAGCATTTT	CASSQHAQGVVLVQPQHF